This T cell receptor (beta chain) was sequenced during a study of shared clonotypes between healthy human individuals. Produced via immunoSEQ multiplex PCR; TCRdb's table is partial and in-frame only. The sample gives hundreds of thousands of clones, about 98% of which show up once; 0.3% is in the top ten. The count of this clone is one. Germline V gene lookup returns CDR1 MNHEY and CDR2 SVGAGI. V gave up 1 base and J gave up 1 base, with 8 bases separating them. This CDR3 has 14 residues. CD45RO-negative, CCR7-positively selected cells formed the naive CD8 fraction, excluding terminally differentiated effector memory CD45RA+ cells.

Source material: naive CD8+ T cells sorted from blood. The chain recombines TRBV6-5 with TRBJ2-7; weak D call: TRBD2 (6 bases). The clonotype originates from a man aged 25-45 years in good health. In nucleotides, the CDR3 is TGTGCCAGCAGTTACTTCGGGGGATCCTACGAGCAGTACTTC. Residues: CASSYFGGSYEQYF.